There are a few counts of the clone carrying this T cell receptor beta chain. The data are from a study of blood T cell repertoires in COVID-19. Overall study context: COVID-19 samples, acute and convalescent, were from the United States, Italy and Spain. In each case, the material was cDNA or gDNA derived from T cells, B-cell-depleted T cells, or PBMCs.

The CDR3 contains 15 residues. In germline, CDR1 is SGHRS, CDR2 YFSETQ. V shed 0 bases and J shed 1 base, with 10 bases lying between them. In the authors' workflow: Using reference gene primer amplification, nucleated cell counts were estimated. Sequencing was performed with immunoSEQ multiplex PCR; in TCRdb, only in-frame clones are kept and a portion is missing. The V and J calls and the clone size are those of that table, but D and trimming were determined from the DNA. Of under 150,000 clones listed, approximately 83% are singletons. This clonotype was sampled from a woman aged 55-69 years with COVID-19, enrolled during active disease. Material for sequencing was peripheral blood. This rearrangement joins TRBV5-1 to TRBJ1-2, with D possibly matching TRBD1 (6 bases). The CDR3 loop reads CASSLGGGDNYGYTF. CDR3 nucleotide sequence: TGCGCCAGCAGCTTGGGAGGGGGAGATAACTATGGCTACACCTTC.